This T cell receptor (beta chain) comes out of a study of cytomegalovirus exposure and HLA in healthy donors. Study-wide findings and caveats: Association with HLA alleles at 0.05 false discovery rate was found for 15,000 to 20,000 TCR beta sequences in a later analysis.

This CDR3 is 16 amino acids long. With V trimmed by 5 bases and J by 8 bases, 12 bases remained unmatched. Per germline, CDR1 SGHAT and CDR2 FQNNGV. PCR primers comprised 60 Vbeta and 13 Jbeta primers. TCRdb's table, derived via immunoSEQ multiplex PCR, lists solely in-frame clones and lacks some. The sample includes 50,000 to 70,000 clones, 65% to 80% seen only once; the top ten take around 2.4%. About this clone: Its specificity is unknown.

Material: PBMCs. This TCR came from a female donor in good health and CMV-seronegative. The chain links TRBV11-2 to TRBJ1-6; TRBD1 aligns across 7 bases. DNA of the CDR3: TGTGCCAGCAGCCCCCGGACAGGCTCAGGATATTCACCCCTCCACTTT. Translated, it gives CASSPRTGSGYSPLHF. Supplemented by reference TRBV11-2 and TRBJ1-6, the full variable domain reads EAGVAQSPRYKIIEKRQSVAFWCNPISGHATLYWYQQILGQGPKLLIQFQNNGVVDDSQLPKDRFSAERLKGVDSTLKIQPAKLEDSAVYLCASSPRTGSGYSPLHFGNGTRLTVT.